This entry lists 26 T cell receptor beta chains sequenced from one sample in a study of blood T cell repertoires in COVID-19. Clones were sequenced by immunoSEQ multiplex PCR, and TCRdb holds only the in-frame ones, with some missing. The profile shows roughly 350,000 clones, 92% of them singletons. Source material: PBMCs or T cells enriched from blood (not recorded which). The receptors stem from a woman younger than 45 who had recovered from COVID-19.

J is TRBJ2-3 and V is TRBV10-3; tentative D call: TRBD2 (5 bases). Germline CDR1 and CDR2: ENHRY and SYGVKD. The CDR3 spans 14 residues. V dropped 6 bases and J dropped 4 bases, with 14 bases sitting between them. The CDR3 protein is CAIRGSGNSDTQYF. In DNA, the CDR3 is TGTGCCATCAGGGGCTCCGGGAATTCAGATACGCAGTATTTT.

V is TRBV3-1 (or the pseudogene TRBV3-2) and J is TRBJ2-1, with 9 bases that match TRBD2. The CDR3 sequence is 17 residues long. Germline CDR1 is LGHDT and CDR2 is YNNKEL (reference sequence). Trimming at V came to 0 bases and at J to 6 bases, leaving 9 bases not matched to a gene. CDR3 amino acids: CASSQDRLAGFGNEQFF. The DNA of the CDR3 is TGTGCCAGCAGCCAAGATAGGCTAGCGGGATTTGGCAATGAGCAGTTCTTC.

This chain joins TRBV3-1 (or the pseudogene TRBV3-2) and TRBJ2-3; 16 bases align to TRBD2. V lost 10 bases and J lost 4; bases outside the gene matches: 5. This CDR3 has 15 amino acids. Germline CDR1 reads LGHDT; CDR2 reads YNNKEL (reference sequence). The CDR3 nucleotides read TGTGCCATCTCGGGACTAGCGGGAGGGCCAGATACGCAGTATTTT. Residues: CAISGLAGGPDTQYF.

This clone was observed once. The chain uses TRBV4-2 and TRBJ2-7, with D maybe TRBD2 (6 bases). Trimming cost V 4 bases and J 3 bases, with 13 bases left between them. The CDR3 is 14 amino acids. The germline V gene has CDR1 LGHNA and CDR2 YNFKEQ. As DNA, the CDR3 is TGTGCCAGCAGCCCCGGGACGGGGGTCTACGAGCAGTACTTC. Encoded protein: CASSPGTGVYEQYF.

This chain joins TRBV3-1 (or the pseudogene TRBV3-2) and TRBJ2-1; the match to TRBD2 covers 14 bases. The CDR3 contains 18 residues. Trimming took 2 bases from V and 10 from J; bases not matched to a gene: 13. Germline-derived CDR1 and CDR2 are LGHDT and YNNKEL (reference sequence). The CDR3 coding sequence is TGTGCCAGCAGCCAAAAGTGGCCCGGGACTAGCGGGAGACACGAGCAGTTCTTC. Protein: CASSQKWPGTSGRHEQFF.

Here the CDR3 DNA reads TGCAGTGCTAGTCTCTGGGGGGTCCCGGACTACGAGCAGTACTTC. It specifies CSASLWGVPDYEQYF. The J gene is TRBJ2-7, the V gene TRBV20-1; possibly TRBD2 for D (6 bases). Germline CDR1 DFQATT, CDR2 SNEGSKA (reference sequence). Trimming removed 3 bases from V and 3 bases from J, with 18 bases in between. The CDR3 runs to 15 residues.

This clone has more than one count but fewer than ten. This sequence joins TRBV7-2 and TRBJ1-2; 11 bases align to TRBD1. This CDR3 is built from 14 residues. The J segment lost 3 bases and the V segment lost 4 bases, leaving 1 base of the junction unmatched. Germline V gene sequence: CDR1 SGHTA, CDR2 FQGNSA. DNA of the CDR3: TGTGCCAGCAGCTGGACAGGGGGCGACTATGGCTACACCTTC. It encodes CASSWTGGDYGYTF.

The chain couples TRBV9 to TRBJ2-3, with unresolved D. V dropped 0 bases and J dropped 2 bases, with 16 bases sitting between them. Germline values: CDR1 SGDLS, CDR2 YYNGEE. The CDR3 has 17 residues. CDR3 amino acids: CASSVDPVSRHTDTQYF. The CDR3 DNA reads TGTGCCAGCAGCGTAGACCCAGTTAGCCGCCACACAGATACGCAGTATTTT. Combining the CDR3 with reference TRBV9 and TRBJ2-3 gives the whole variable domain DSGVTQTPKHLITATGQRVTLRCSPRSGDLSVYWYQQSLDQGLQFLIQYYNGEERAKGNILERFSAQQFPDLHSELNLSSLELGDSALYFCASSVDPVSRHTDTQYFGPGTRLTVL.

CDR3 residues: CASSQDEGGWGGGYTF. CDR3 in DNA: TGCGCCAGCAGCCAAGATGAGGGCGGATGGGGGGGTGGCTACACCTTC. This chain uses TRBV4-3 with TRBJ1-2, with D tentatively TRBD1 (5 bases). This CDR3 spans 16 amino acids. Germline V gene data show CDR1 as LGHNA and CDR2 as YSLEER. The V end was cut by 0 bases, the J end by 7 bases, with 18 bases between.

This chain joins TRBV10-3 and TRBJ1-5, with a weak D call TRBD1 (6 bases). CDR1 ENHRY and CDR2 SYGVKD come from the germline V gene. Trimming removed 5 bases at V and 5 bases at J, with 10 bases between. This CDR3 comprises 13 residues. The CDR3 bases are TGTGCCATCAGTAAACAGGGAGATCAGCCCCAGCATTTT. This sequence encodes CAISKQGDQPQHF.

This clone appeared once. The chain recombines TRBV5-1 with TRBJ2-7; 8 bases line up with TRBD1. V lost 4 bases to trimming and J lost 4 bases; unmatched junction nucleotides: 7. Per germline, CDR1 SGHRS and CDR2 YFSETQ. CDR3 length: 14 residues. The CDR3, as DNA: TGCGCCAGCAGCCTCCAGACAGGGGATTACGAGCAGTACTTC. Amino acid sequence: CASSLQTGDYEQYF.

This chain connects TRBV27 to TRBJ1-4, with 9 bases identical to TRBD1. V was pared by 3 bases and J by 8 bases, with 4 bases of the junction left unmatched. Germline CDR1 is MNHEY and CDR2 is SMNVEV (reference sequence). The CDR3 length is 14 residues. The CDR3, as DNA: TGTGCCAGCAGTTTGGGGACAGGGTGGGAAAAACTGTTTTTT. Amino acid sequence: CASSLGTGWEKLFF.

This chain uses TRBV6-5 with TRBJ2-6, with D maybe TRBD1 (6 bases). The CDR3 has 15 residues. Germline V gene sequence: CDR1 MNHEY, CDR2 SVGAGI. V was trimmed by 5 bases and J by 4 bases, leaving 12 bases between them. CDR3 in amino acids: CASSQQGTGANVLTF. DNA for the CDR3: TGTGCCAGCAGTCAACAGGGAACGGGGGCCAACGTCCTGACTTTC.

This clone came up once. V gene TRBV11-1 combines with J gene TRBJ2-7; tentatively, D is TRBD1 (5 bases). This CDR3 comprises 13 residues. Trimming took off 3 bases at V and 2 bases at J, with 8 bases between the two ends. In germline, CDR1 is SGHAT, CDR2 FQDESV (reference sequence). The DNA of the CDR3 is TGTGCCAGCAGCTTGACAGAAACCTACGAGCAGTACTTC. Protein: CASSLTETYEQYF.

The genes are TRBV7-9 and TRBJ1-5; D perhaps matches TRBD1 (5 bases). The germline CDR1 and CDR2 sequences are SEHNR and FQNEAQ (reference sequence). The CDR3 consists of 13 residues. Deletions cut 4 bases from V and 5 bases from J, with 9 bases between. The CDR3 DNA sequence: TGTGCCAGCAGCTACCAGGGTGATCAGCCCCAGCATTTT. As protein: CASSYQGDQPQHF.

This clone has a handful of counts. The rearrangement links TRBV3-1 (or the pseudogene TRBV3-2) to TRBJ1-1; possibly TRBD1 for D (5 bases). V lost 4 bases and J lost 0, with 18 bases in between. Germline V gene lookup returns CDR1 LGHDT and CDR2 YNNKEL (reference sequence). The CDR3 is 17 residues long. The CDR3 reads CASSPFKVTVMNTEAFF. The CDR3 DNA sequence: TGTGCCAGCAGCCCCTTTAAGGTGACAGTCATGAACACTGAAGCTTTCTTT.

The CDR3: CASSYSGGGMAETQYF. The CDR3 DNA is TGTGCCAGCAGTTACTCAGGGGGGGGGATGGCGGAGACCCAGTACTTC. The V call is TRBV6-5, the J call TRBJ2-5; D is perhaps TRBD2 (7 bases). V shed 0 bases and J shed 5 bases, with 16 bases lying between them. Germline values: CDR1 MNHEY, CDR2 SVGAGI. The CDR3 totals 16 residues.

As DNA, the CDR3 is TGTGCCAGCAGGGTCCTAGGGAGGGACAATGAGCAGTTCTTC. Amino acid sequence: CASRVLGRDNEQFF. The gene calls are TRBV2 and TRBJ2-1, with TRBD2 identical over 7 bases. Per the germline V gene, CDR1 is SNHLY and CDR2 is FYNNEI. V trimming: 6 bases; J trimming: 5 bases; junction bases outside the gene matches: 7. CDR3 size: 14 residues.

The J gene is TRBJ2-1, the V gene TRBV28; D may be TRBD2 (5 bases). Trimming took 7 bases from V and 4 from J, leaving 17 bases between them. Germline CDR1 reads MDHEN; CDR2 reads SYDVKM. This CDR3 contains 15 residues. The CDR3 is CASNLAVGGYNEQFF. The DNA for the CDR3 is TGTGCCAGCAACCTGGCGGTTGGCGGGTACAATGAGCAGTTCTTC.

The chain combines TRBV6-5 with TRBJ2-1; possible D gene TRBD2, 5 bases. Germline-derived CDR1 and CDR2 are MNHEY and SVGAGI. The CDR3 is made up of 14 amino acids. Trimming removed 6 bases at V and 6 bases at J, with 15 bases between. The CDR3 here is CASRTMAAGNEQFF. The CDR3 coding sequence is TGTGCCAGCAGGACTATGGCCGCAGGCAATGAGCAGTTCTTC.

The V gene is TRBV13, the J gene TRBJ2-1, with 9 nucleotides matching TRBD2. Germline lookup yields CDR1 PRHDT and CDR2 FYEKMQ (reference sequence). This CDR3 contains 15 residues. V was clipped by 0 bases and J by 7 bases; unmatched bases: 4. CDR3 sequence (DNA): TGTGCCAGCAGCTTAGGACTAGCGGGTTTGAATGAGCAGTTCTTC. Encoded protein: CASSLGLAGLNEQFF.

The rearrangement uses TRBV3-1 (or the pseudogene TRBV3-2) and TRBJ2-7, with 12 positions matching TRBD2. The trim removed 4 bases at V and 5 bases at J, leaving 3 bases unmatched. Germline loops: CDR1 LGHDT, CDR2 YNNKEL (reference sequence). CDR3 length: 14 residues. The CDR3 reads CASSPLAGGNEQYF. Here the CDR3 DNA reads TGTGCCAGCAGCCCACTAGCGGGAGGCAACGAGCAGTACTTC.

The chain carries TRBV28 and TRBJ2-3, with a possible D match to TRBD2 (5 bases). Trimming took off 8 bases at V and 2 bases at J, with 11 bases between the two ends. Germline CDR1 and CDR2: MDHEN and SYDVKM. The CDR3 sequence is 13 residues long. The CDR3 is CASDETNTDTQYF. In nucleotides, the CDR3 is TGTGCCAGCGACGAGACTAACACAGATACGCAGTATTTT. Full variable domain (rest looked up from reference TRBV28 and TRBJ2-3): DVKVTQSSRYLVKRTGEKVFLECVQDMDHENMFWYRQDPGLGLRLIYFSYDVKMKEKGDIPEGYSVSREKKERFSLILESASTNQTSMYLCASDETNTDTQYFGPGTRLTVL.

The V and J genes are TRBV7-2 and TRBJ2-7, with a tentative D call TRBD2 (7 bases). CDR3 length equals 15 residues. V lost 6 bases, J lost 2 bases, and 17 bases lay in between. The germline V gene has CDR1 SGHTA and CDR2 FQGNSA. CDR3 nucleotides: TGTGCCAGCAGGCAAGGGGGGGGATACACCTACGAGCAGTACTTC. The encoded protein is CASRQGGGYTYEQYF.

The V call is TRBV4-1, the J call TRBJ2-2, with 10 bases that match TRBD2. The V gene end was trimmed by 1 base and the J gene end by 3 bases; junction bases not matched to a gene: 11. Germline CDR1 and CDR2: MGHRA and YSYEKL. CDR3 size: 19 residues. The CDR3 coding sequence is TGCGCCAGCAGCCAAGCCGGGCTAGCGGGAGTAAGAGACACCGGGGAGCTGTTTTTT. Its protein product is CASSQAGLAGVRDTGELFF.

The chain employs TRBV6-5 and TRBJ2-7; 9 bases line up with TRBD2. Germline V gene lookup returns CDR1 MNHEY and CDR2 SVGAGI. The CDR3 contains 14 residues. V lost 2 bases to trimming and J lost 10 bases; unmatched junction nucleotides: 9. This CDR3 reads CASSYGGGAVEQYF. The DNA for the CDR3 is TGTGCCAGCAGTTACGGCGGGGGGGCGGTCGAACAGTACTTC.